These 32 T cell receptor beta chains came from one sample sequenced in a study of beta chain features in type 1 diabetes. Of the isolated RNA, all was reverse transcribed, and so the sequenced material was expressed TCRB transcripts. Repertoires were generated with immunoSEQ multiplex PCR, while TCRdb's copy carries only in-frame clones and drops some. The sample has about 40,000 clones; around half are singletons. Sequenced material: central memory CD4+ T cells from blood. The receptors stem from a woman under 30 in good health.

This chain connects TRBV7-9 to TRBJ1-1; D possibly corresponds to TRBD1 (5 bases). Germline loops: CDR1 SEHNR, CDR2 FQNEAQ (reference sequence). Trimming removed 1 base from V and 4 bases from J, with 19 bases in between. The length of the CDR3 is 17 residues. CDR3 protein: CASSLDGNLGGSTEAFF. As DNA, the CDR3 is TGTGCCAGCAGCTTAGACGGGAATTTGGGGGGGAGCACTGAAGCTTTCTTT.

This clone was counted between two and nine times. CDR3 amino acids: CASSRTGVVGANVLTF. The CDR3 region has the DNA TGTGCCAGCAGCCGAACAGGGGTCGTTGGGGCCAACGTCCTGACTTTC. The V call is TRBV11-2, the J call TRBJ2-6; 7 bases agree with TRBD1. V shed 5 bases and J 3 bases; nucleotides not matched to a gene: 7. The length of the CDR3 is 16 residues. Germline CDR1 is SGHAT and CDR2 is FQNNGV.

The CDR3 reads CASSYGQFEQYF. The CDR3 bases are TGTGCCAGCAGTTACGGACAGTTCGAGCAGTACTTC. The chain is built from TRBV6-5 and TRBJ2-5, with D maybe TRBD1 (6 bases). The end of the DNA fits TRBJ2-7 better, so the J call may be wrong. This CDR3 spans 12 amino acids. Germline V gives CDR1 MNHEY, CDR2 SVGAGI.

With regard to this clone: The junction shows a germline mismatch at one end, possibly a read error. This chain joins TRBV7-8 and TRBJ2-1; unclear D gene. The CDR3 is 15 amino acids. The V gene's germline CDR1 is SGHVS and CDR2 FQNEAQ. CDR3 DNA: TGTGCCAGCAGCTTATCTTCGAGCTCCTACAGTGAGCAGTTCTTC. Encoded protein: CASSLSSSSYSEQFF.

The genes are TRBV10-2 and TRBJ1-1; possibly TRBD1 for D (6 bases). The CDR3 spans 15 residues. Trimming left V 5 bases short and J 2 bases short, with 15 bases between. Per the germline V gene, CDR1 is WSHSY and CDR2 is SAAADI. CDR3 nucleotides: TGCGCCAGCAGTTCATGGGGGCACCAAAACACTGAAGCTTTCTTT. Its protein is CASSSWGHQNTEAFF.

As DNA, the CDR3 is TGTGCCAGCAGTGAAAGGACAGGGGGCTCGTTGGGCAATCAGCCCCAGCATTTT. Translated, it gives CASSERTGGSLGNQPQHF. This chain joins TRBV2 and TRBJ1-5; 11 bases fit TRBD1. V trimming: 2 bases; J trimming: 2 bases; junction bases outside the gene matches: 8. The CDR3 covers 18 residues. Germline V gene lookup returns CDR1 SNHLY and CDR2 FYNNEI.

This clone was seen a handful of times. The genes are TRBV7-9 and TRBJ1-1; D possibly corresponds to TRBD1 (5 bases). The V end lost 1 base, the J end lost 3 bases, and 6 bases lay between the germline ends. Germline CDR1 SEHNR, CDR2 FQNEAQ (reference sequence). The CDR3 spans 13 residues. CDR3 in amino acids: CASSLVTDTEAFF. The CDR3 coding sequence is TGTGCCAGCAGCTTAGTGACAGACACTGAAGCTTTCTTT.

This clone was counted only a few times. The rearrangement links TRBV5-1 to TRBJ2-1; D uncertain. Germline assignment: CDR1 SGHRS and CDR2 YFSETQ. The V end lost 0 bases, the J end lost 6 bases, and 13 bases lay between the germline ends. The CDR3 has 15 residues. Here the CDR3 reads CASSLAGPTSNEQFF. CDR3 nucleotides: TGCGCCAGCAGCTTGGCAGGTCCGACGAGCAATGAGCAGTTCTTC.

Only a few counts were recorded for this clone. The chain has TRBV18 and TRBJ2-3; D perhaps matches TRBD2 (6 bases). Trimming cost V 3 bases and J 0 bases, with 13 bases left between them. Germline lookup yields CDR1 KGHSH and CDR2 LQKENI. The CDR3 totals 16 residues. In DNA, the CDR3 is TGTGCCAGCTCACCCTTTAGCGGAACTAGCACAGATACGCAGTATTTT. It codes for CASSPFSGTSTDTQYF.

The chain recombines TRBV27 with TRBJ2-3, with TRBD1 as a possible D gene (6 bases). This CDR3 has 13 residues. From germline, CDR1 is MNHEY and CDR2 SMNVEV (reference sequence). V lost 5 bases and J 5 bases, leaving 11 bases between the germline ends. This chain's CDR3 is CASSEQGRDTQYF. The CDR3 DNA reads TGTGCCAGCAGTGAACAGGGACGAGATACGCAGTATTTT.

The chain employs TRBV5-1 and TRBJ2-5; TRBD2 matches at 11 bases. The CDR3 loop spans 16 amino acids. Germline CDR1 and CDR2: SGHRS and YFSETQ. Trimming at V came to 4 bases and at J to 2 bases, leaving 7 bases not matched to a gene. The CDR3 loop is CASSHLAGGAQETQYF. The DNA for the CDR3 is TGCGCCAGCAGCCACTTAGCGGGGGGGGCGCAAGAGACCCAGTACTTC.

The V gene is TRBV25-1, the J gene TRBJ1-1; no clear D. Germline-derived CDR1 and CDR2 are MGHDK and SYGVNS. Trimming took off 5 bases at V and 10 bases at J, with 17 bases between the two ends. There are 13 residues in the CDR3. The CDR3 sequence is CASSPTGQLGAFF. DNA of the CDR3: TGTGCCAGCAGTCCCACCGGTCAGCTAGGAGCTTTCTTT.

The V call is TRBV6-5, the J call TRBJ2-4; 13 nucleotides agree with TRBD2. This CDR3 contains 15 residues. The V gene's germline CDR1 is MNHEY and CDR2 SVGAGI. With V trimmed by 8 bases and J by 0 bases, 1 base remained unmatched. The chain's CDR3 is CASGLAGAAKNIQYF. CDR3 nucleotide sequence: TGTGCCAGCGGACTAGCGGGGGCAGCCAAAAACATTCAGTACTTC.

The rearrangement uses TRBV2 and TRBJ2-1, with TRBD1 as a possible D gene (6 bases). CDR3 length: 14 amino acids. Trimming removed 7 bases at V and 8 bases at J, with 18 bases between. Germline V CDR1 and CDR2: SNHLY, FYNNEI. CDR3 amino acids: CASTEGQGTDEQFF. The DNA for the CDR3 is TGTGCCAGCACCGAGGGGCAGGGGACCGATGAGCAGTTCTTC. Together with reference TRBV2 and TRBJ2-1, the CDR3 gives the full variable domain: EPEVTQTPSHQVTQMGQEVILRCVPISNHLYFYWYRQILGQKVEFLVSFYNNEISEKSEIFDDQFSVERPDGSNFTLKIRSTKLEDSAMYFCASTEGQGTDEQFFGPGTRLTVL.

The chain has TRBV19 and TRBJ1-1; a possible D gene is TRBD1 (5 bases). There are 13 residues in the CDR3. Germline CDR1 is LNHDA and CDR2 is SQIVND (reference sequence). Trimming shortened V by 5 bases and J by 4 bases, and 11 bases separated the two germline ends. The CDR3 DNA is TGTGCCAGTAGTCAGACAGCGACCACTGAAGCTTTCTTT. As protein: CASSQTATTEAFF.

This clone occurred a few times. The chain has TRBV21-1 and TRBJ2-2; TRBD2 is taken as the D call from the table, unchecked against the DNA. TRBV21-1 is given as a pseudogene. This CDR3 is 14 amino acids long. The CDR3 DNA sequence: TGTGCCAGCAGCAAAGACTTGGACACCGGGGAGCTGTTTTTT. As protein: CASSKDLDTGELFF.

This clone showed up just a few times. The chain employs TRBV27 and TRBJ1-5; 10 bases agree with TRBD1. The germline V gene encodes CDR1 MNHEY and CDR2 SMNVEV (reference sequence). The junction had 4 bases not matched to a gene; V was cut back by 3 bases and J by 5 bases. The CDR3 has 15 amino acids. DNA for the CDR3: TGTGCCAGCAGTTTTACGGGACAGGGGTATCAGCCCCAGCATTTT. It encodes CASSFTGQGYQPQHF.

CDR3 coding DNA: TGTGCCAGCTCACGAACAGGCGTCAATCAGCCCCAGCATTTT. Residues: CASSRTGVNQPQHF. The chain recombines TRBV18 with TRBJ1-5, with D perhaps matching TRBD1 (5 bases). The CDR3 runs 14 residues. The germline CDR1 and CDR2 sequences are KGHSH and LQKENI. The ends were cut back, 4 bases at V and 3 bases at J, with 10 bases in the middle.

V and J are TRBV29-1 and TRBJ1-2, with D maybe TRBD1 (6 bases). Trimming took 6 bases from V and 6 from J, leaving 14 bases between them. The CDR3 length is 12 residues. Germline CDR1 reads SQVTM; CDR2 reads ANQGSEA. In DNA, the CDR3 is TGCAGCGTGGGAGAGGGGGTTCATGGCTACACCTTC. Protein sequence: CSVGEGVHGYTF. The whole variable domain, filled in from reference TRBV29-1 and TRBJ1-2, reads SAVISQKPSRDICQRGTSLTIQCQVDSQVTMMFWYRQQPGQSLTLIATANQGSEATYESGFVIDKFPISRPNLTFSTLTVSNMSPEDSSIYLCSVGEGVHGYTFGSGTRLTVV.

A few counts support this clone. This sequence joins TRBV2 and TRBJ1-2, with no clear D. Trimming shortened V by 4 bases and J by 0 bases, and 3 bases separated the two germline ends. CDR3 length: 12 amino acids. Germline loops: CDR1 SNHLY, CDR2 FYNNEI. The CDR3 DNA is TGTGCCAGCAGTGCCGCTAACTATGGCTACACCTTC. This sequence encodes CASSAANYGYTF.

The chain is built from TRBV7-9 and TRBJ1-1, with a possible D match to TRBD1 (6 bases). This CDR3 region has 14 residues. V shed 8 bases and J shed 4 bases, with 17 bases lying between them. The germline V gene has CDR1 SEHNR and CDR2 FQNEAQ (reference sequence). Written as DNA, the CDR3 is TGTGCCAGCGGGATAGCAGGGGCTGGCACTGAAGCTTTCTTT. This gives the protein CASGIAGAGTEAFF.

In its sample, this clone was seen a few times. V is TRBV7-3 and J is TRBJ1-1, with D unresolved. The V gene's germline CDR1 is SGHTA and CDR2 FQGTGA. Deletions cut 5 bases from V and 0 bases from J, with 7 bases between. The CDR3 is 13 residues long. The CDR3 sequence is CASSLGMNTEAFF. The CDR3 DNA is TGTGCCAGCAGCCTCGGGATGAACACTGAAGCTTTCTTT.

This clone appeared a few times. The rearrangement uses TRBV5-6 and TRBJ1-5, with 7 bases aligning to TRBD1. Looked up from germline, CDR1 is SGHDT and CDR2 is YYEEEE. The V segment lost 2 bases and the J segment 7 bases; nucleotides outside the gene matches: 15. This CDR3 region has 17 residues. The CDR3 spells CASSFNRGAKGLQPQHF. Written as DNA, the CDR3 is TGTGCCAGCAGCTTTAACAGGGGTGCGAAGGGGCTGCAGCCCCAGCATTTT. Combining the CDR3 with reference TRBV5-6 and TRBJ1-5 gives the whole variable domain DAGVTQSPTHLIKTRGQQVTLRCSPKSGHDTVSWYQQALGQGPQFIFQYYEEEERQRGNFPDRFSGHQFPNYSSELNVNALLLGDSALYLCASSFNRGAKGLQPQHFGDGTRLSIL.

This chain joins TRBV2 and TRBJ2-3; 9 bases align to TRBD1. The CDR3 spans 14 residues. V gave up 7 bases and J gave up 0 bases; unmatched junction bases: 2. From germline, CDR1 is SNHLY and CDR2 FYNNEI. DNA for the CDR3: TGTGCCAGCATGGGACAGGGTAGCACAGATACGCAGTATTTT. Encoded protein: CASMGQGSTDTQYF.

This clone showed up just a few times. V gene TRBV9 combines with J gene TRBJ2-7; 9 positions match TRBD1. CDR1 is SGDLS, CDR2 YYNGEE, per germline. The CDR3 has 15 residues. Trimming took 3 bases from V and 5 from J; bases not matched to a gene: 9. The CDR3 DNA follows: TGTGCCAGCAGCGCGGGACAGGGAAGCGCCCACGAGCAGTACTTC. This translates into CASSAGQGSAHEQYF.

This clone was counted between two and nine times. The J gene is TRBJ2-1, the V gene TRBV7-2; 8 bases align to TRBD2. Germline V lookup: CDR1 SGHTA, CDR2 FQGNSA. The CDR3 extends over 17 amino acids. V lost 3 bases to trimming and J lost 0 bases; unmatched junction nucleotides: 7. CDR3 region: CASSFGGAASSYNEQFF. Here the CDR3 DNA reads TGTGCCAGCAGCTTCGGGGGGGCAGCTAGCTCCTACAATGAGCAGTTCTTC.

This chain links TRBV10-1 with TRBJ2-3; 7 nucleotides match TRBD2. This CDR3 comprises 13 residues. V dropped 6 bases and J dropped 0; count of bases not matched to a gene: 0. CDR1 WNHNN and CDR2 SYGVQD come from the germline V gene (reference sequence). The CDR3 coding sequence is TGCGCCAGCAGCGGGGGGAGCACAGATACGCAGTATTTT. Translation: CASSGGSTDTQYF.

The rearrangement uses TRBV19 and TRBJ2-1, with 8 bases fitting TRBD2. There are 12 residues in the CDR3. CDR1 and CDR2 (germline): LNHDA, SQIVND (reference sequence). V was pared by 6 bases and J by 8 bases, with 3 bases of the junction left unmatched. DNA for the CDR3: TGTGCCAGTAGGGGACTAGGGGATGAGCAGTTCTTC. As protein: CASRGLGDEQFF. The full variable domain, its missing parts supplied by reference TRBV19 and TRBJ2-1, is DGGITQSPKYLFRKEGQNVTLSCEQNLNHDAMYWYRQDPGQGLRLIYYSQIVNDFQKGDIAEGYSVSREKKESFPLTVTSAQKNPTAFYLCASRGLGDEQFFGPGTRLTVL.

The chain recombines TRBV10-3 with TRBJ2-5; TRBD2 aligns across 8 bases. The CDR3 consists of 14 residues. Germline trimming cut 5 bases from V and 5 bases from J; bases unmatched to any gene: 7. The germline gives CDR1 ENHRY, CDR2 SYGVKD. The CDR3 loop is CAISRGGGHETQYF. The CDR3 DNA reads TGTGCCATCAGTCGAGGCGGGGGGCACGAGACCCAGTACTTC.

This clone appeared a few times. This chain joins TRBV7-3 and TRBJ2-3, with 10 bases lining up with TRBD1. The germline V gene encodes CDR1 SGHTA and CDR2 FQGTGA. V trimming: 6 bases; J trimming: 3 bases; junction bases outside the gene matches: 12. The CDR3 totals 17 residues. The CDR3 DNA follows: TGTGCCAGCAGTCGCGAAGGGGGACAGGGGAAAACAGATACGCAGTATTTT. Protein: CASSREGGQGKTDTQYF.

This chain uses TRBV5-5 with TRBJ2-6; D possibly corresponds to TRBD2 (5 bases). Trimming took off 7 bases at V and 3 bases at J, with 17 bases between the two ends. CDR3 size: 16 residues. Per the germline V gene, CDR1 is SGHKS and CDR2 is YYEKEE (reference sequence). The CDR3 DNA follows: TGTGCCAGCCCCGAGGGAGATCCTAGTGGGGCCAACGTCCTGACTTTC. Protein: CASPEGDPSGANVLTF.

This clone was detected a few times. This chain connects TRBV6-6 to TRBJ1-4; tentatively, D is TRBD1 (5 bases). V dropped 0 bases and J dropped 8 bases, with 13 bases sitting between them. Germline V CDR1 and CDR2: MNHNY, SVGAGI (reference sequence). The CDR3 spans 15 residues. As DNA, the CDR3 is TGTGCCAGCAGTTACTCGGACACCGTTGCAGAAAAACTGTTTTTT. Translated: CASSYSDTVAEKLFF.